The rows below give T cell receptor beta chains drawn from one sample of a study of immune evolution from preneoplasia to lung adenocarcinoma. TCRdb's copy holds only in-frame clones and misses some; the assay was immunoSEQ multiplex PCR. The repertoire includes 15,000 or so clones, 85% of them detected once, and about 3% sits in the top ten. Sequencing input: FFPE lung adenocarcinoma in situ tissue. The receptors shown here come from a donor of 70 years or more with lung adenocarcinoma. CDR3s include the opening cysteine and the closing phenylalanine or tryptophan. Fields, in order: J gene, V gene, D gene, CDR3 protein, CDR3 DNA. A D gene is named only where the DNA matches it firmly.

J: TRBJ2-1
V: TRBV29-1
D: .
CDR3: CSVSTGAGEQFF
DNA: TGCAGCGTCTCAACGGGGGCTGGGGAGCAGTTCTTC

J: TRBJ1-1
V: TRBV18
D: .
CDR3: CASSRDWTEAFF
DNA: TGTGCCAGCTCGAGGGATTGGACTGAAGCTTTCTTT

J: TRBJ2-7
V: TRBV7-9
D: .
CDR3: CASSPLSLHEQYF
DNA: TGTGCCAGCAGCCCCCTGAGCCTACACGAGCAGTACTTC

J: TRBJ2-7
V: TRBV9
D: TRBD2
CDR3: CASSVGYSGRYEQYF
DNA: TGTGCCAGCAGCGTAGGGTATAGCGGGAGGTACGAGCAGTACTTC

J: TRBJ1-4
V: TRBV25-1
D: .
CDR3: CASSESAGMYEKLFF
DNA: TGTGCCAGCAGTGAATCGGCAGGGATGTATGAAAAACTGTTTTTT

J: TRBJ2-1
V: TRBV7-9
D: TRBD2
CDR3: CASSPAGLAGVPYNEQFF
DNA: TGTGCCAGCAGCCCAGCGGGTCTGGCGGGAGTCCCCTACAATGAGCAGTTCTTC

J: TRBJ1-5
V: TRBV28
D: .
CDR3: CASRPAGGSQPQHF
DNA: TGTGCCAGCAGACCGGCTGGGGGGAGTCAGCCCCAGCATTTT

J: TRBJ1-1
V: TRBV19
D: .
CDR3: CASGEIPNTEAFF
DNA: TGTGCCAGTGGAGAAATTCCGAACACTGAAGCTTTCTTT

J: TRBJ2-3
V: TRBV29-1
D: TRBD2
CDR3: CSVDGGRVDTQYF
DNA: TGCAGCGTTGATGGGGGGAGGGTAGATACGCAGTATTTT

J: TRBJ1-4
V: TRBV21-1
D: .
CDR3: CASFHTQRDEKLFF
DNA: TGTGCCAGCTTCCACACACAACGGGATGAAAAACTGTTTTTT

J: TRBJ2-5
V: TRBV6-6
D: .
CDR3: CASSQGLQETQYF
DNA: TGTGCCAGCAGTCAGGGTCTCCAAGAGACCCAGTACTTC

J: TRBJ2-1
V: TRBV11-2
D: .
CDR3: CASSSLAQTYNEQFF
DNA: TGTGCCAGCAGCTCATTAGCGCAAACCTACAATGAGCAGTTCTTC

J: TRBJ1-3
V: TRBV30
D: .
CDR3: CAWSHGELGGNTIYF
DNA: TGTGCCTGGAGTCACGGGGAGCTGGGAGGAAACACCATATATTTT

J: TRBJ2-7
V: TRBV20-1
D: .
CDR3: CSARQGYEQYF
DNA: TGCAGTGCTAGGCAGGGGTACGAGCAGTACTTC

J: TRBJ2-7
V: TRBV20-1
D: .
CDR3: CSPRLTYEQYF
DNA: TGCAGTCCTAGACTAACCTACGAGCAGTACTTC

J: TRBJ1-5
V: TRBV18
D: .
CDR3: CASSPQGNSGQPQHF
DNA: TGTGCCAGCTCACCACAGGGAAACTCCGGCCAGCCCCAGCATTTT

J: TRBJ1-3
V: TRBV11-2
D: .
CDR3: CASSLGGGNTIYF
DNA: TGTGCCAGCAGCTTAGGTGGTGGAAACACCATATATTTT

J: TRBJ2-2
V: TRBV9
D: .
CDR3: CASSVDGHGELFF
DNA: TGTGCCAGCAGCGTAGACGGGCACGGGGAGCTGTTTTTT

J: TRBJ2-2
V: TRBV7-8
D: .
CDR3: CASSLDPAGAGTGELFF
DNA: TGTGCCAGCAGCTTAGACCCCGCAGGGGCCGGCACCGGGGAGCTGTTTTTT

J: TRBJ1-1
V: TRBV19
D: .
CDR3: CASSKAGATNTEAFF
DNA: TGTGCCAGTAGTAAGGCAGGGGCTACGAACACTGAAGCTTTCTTT

J: TRBJ2-1
V: TRBV4-2
D: TRBD1
CDR3: CASSQEGDRSSEQFF
DNA: TGTGCCAGCAGCCAAGAGGGGGACAGGAGCAGTGAGCAGTTCTTC

J: TRBJ2-7
V: TRBV28
D: .
CDR3: CASTRTGSLYEQYF
DNA: TGTGCCAGCACCCGAACCGGGAGTCTCTACGAGCAGTACTTC

J: TRBJ2-5
V: TRBV9
D: .
CDR3: CASSVASSGQETQYF
DNA: TGTGCCAGCAGCGTAGCTTCAAGCGGACAAGAGACCCAGTACTTC

J: TRBJ1-1
V: TRBV5-1
D: .
CDR3: CASSLGGARNTEAFF
DNA: TGCGCCAGCAGCTTGGGAGGAGCTCGGAACACTGAAGCTTTCTTT

J: TRBJ1-5
V: TRBV10-2
D: .
CDR3: CASSPFRGSNQPQHF
DNA: TGCGCCAGCAGCCCTTTTAGGGGCAGCAATCAGCCCCAGCATTTT

J: TRBJ2-7
V: TRBV28
D: TRBD1
CDR3: CAGRPRDRAKGEQYF
DNA: TGTGCCGGACGACCCCGGGACAGGGCTAAGGGCGAGCAGTACTTC

J: TRBJ1-1
V: TRBV11-2
D: .
CDR3: CASSLPSGAAFF
DNA: TGTGCCAGCAGTCTACCCTCAGGGGCCGCTTTCTTT

J: TRBJ2-7
V: TRBV7-9
D: TRBD2
CDR3: CASSGSGSYYEQYF
DNA: TGTGCCAGCAGCGGTAGCGGGAGTTACTACGAGCAGTACTTC

J: TRBJ2-7
V: TRBV5-4
D: .
CDR3: CASSLGHGYRYEQYF
DNA: TGTGCCAGCAGCCTAGGACACGGGTATCGGTACGAGCAGTACTTC

J: TRBJ1-2
V: TRBV18
D: .
CDR3: CASSPQDDYYGYTF
DNA: TGTGCCAGCTCACCACAGGATGACTACTATGGCTACACCTTC